This TCR beta chain was profiled in a study of cytomegalovirus exposure and HLA in healthy donors. General study results and limits: Rates of TCR association differed by HLA locus in a later analysis, with DRB1 highest and HLA-C lowest.

A word on this clone: What it recognizes is unknown.

The PCR used 60 Vbeta and 13 Jbeta primers. Method: immunoSEQ multiplex PCR; TCRdb's copy keeps in-frame clones and lacks some. The profile shows around 200,000 clones, around 80% of them singletons. Sequencing used PBMCs. The TCR was taken from a girl aged 2-10 years in good health and CMV-seropositive.

CDR3 amino acids: CASSLTSGIEQFF. DNA of the CDR3: TGCGCCAGCAGCTTGACTAGCGGGATTGAGCAGTTCTTC. The chain has TRBV5-1 and TRBJ2-1; 10 bases are a match to TRBD2. Losses at the gene ends were 1 base for V and 9 bases for J; bases not matched to a gene: 1. The CDR3 runs to 13 residues. Germline-derived CDR1 and CDR2 are SGHRS and YFSETQ.